One and the same sample provided the 23 T cell receptor beta chains below, sequenced in a study of regulatory T cells in long-lasting Graves disease. Arm-PCR of CDR3 regions with iRepertoire HTBI primers generated TCR beta libraries. TCRdb fed the multiplex PCR reads into MiXCR, producing one record per CDR3 protein. The table records about 350,000 distinct CDR3 sequences, 15% to 20% of them present only once. Time point in this sample: newly diagnosed GD, antithyroid drugs for less than 3 months. Extracted RNA from PBMCs served as the source of the TCR library. The data were also submitted as part of a second study, on T cells in Graves' hyperthyroidism and ophthalmopathy.

This specimen consisted of peripheral blood mononuclear cells (PBMCs), obtained at new diagnosis, from a patient treated with antithyroid drugs. The receptors were sampled from a woman aged 18-29 years with Graves disease.

At least ten counts were recorded for this clonotype. The chain links TRBV7-9 to TRBJ2-1, with 8 bases aligning to TRBD2. Per the germline V gene, CDR1 is SEHNR and CDR2 is FQNEAQ (reference sequence). V gave up 2 bases and J gave up 3 bases; unmatched junction bases: 6. The CDR3 length is 16 residues. The CDR3 DNA reads TGTGCCAGCAGCTTACCGACTAGCGTGAGCTACAATGAGCAGTTCTTC. This translates into CASSLPTSVSYNEQFF. The full variable domain, with the rest looked up from reference TRBV7-9 and TRBJ2-1, is DTGVSQNPRHKITKRGQNVTFRCDPISEHNRLYWYRQTLGQGPEFLTYFQNEAQLEKSRLLSDRFSAERPKGSFSTLEIQRTEQGDSAMYLCASSLPTSVSYNEQFFGPGTRLTVL.

Comment on this clonotype: A much more abundant neighbour one base away suggests this may be a read error. This chain joins TRBV18 and TRBJ1-3; TRBD1 matches at 8 bases. The V and J ends lost 2 bases and 0 bases, in that order; junction bases with no gene match: 9. This CDR3 comprises 18 residues. Germline CDR1 is KGHSH and CDR2 is LQKENI. CDR3 sequence: CASSPWTGLPNSGNTIYF. The CDR3 DNA follows: TGTGCCAGCTCACCATGGACAGGGCTCCCAAACTCTGGAAACACCATATATTTT.

This clonotype was detected many times. This chain connects TRBV3-1 to TRBJ1-3; 7 nucleotides agree with TRBD1. Losses at the gene ends were 4 bases for V and 8 bases for J; bases not matched to a gene: 8. Germline-derived CDR1 and CDR2 are LGHDT and YNNKEL (reference sequence). The CDR3 is 14 amino acids. The CDR3, as DNA: TGTGCCAGCAGCCCAGGGGGGCCGAGGCACACCATATATTTT. Residues: CASSPGGPRHTIYF.

This clonotype has at least ten counts. This chain joins TRBV11-2 and TRBJ2-1, with TRBD2 matching over 10 bases. Germline CDR1 and CDR2: SGHAT and FQNNGV. CDR3 length: 17 amino acids. The J segment lost 4 bases and the V segment lost 0 bases, leaving 6 bases of the junction unmatched. DNA for the CDR3: TGTGCCAGCAGCTTAGAATTGAGCGGGAGGGCTTACAATGAGCAGTTCTTC. It translates to CASSLELSGRAYNEQFF.

This clonotype turned up a few times. The V call is TRBV7-9, the J call TRBJ1-2; 8 bases agree with TRBD1. The V segment lost 3 bases and the J segment 7 bases; nucleotides outside the gene matches: 7. Germline loops: CDR1 SEHNR, CDR2 FQNEAQ (reference sequence). This CDR3 is built from 14 residues. CDR3 sequence (DNA): TGTGCCAGCAGCTTCAACAGACAGGGGTTTGGCTACACCTTC. Its protein is CASSFNRQGFGYTF.

This chain uses TRBV3-1 with TRBJ2-5; D may match TRBD1 or TRBD2 (5 bases each). V was cut by 1 base and J by 4 bases, with 13 bases left in between. Germline V gene lookup returns CDR1 LGHDT and CDR2 YNNKEL (reference sequence). The CDR3 has 15 residues. CDR3 region: CASSQGQGRAETQYF. CDR3 bases: TGTGCCAGCAGCCAAGGGCAGGGACGGGCAGAGACCCAGTACTTC.

Regarding this clonotype: Relative to the germline gene, one junction end is altered; a read error may explain this. The rearrangement links TRBV7-7 to TRBJ1-5, with unresolved D. CDR3 length: 17 residues. The V gene's germline CDR1 is SSHAT and CDR2 FNYEAQ (reference sequence). CDR3 DNA: TGTGCTAGCAGCTTAGCGAGGTTTAGGCGGGGCAATCAGCCCCAGCATTTT. The encoded protein is CASSLARFRRGNQPQHF.

This clonotype was seen many times. This chain joins TRBV28 and TRBJ2-7; D ambiguous. The CDR3 loop spans 16 amino acids. Germline V CDR1 and CDR2: MDHEN, SYDVKM. V lost 1 base to trimming and J lost 4 bases, with 17 bases between them. Written as DNA, the CDR3 is TGTGCCAGCAGTTTATCTTCGCCTAAGAGACGGTACGAGCAGTACTTC. Translated, it gives CASSLSSPKRRYEQYF. Full variable domain (missing parts from reference TRBV28 and TRBJ2-7): DVKVTQSSRYLVKRTGEKVFLECVQDMDHENMFWYRQDPGLGLRLIYFSYDVKMKEKGDIPEGYSVSREKKERFSLILESASTNQTSMYLCASSLSSPKRRYEQYFGPGTRLTVT.

This clonotype occurred once. A much larger clone differs from this one at a single base, so this may be a read error. J is TRBJ2-1 and V is TRBV29-1, with D uncertain. The V end was cut by 6 bases, the J end by 10 bases, with 13 bases between. Germline V gives CDR1 SQVTM, CDR2 ANQGSEA. The CDR3 is made up of 11 amino acids. CDR3 coding DNA: TGCAGCGTCGCGGATCGCGGAGAGCAGTTCTTC. This translates into CSVADRGEQFF.

This clonotype was picked up many times. V gene TRBV28 combines with J gene TRBJ1-5; 12 nucleotides match TRBD1. Germline V gene data show CDR1 as MDHEN and CDR2 as SYDVKM. CDR3 size: 15 residues. Trimming removed 6 bases from V and 6 bases from J; junction bases left unmatched: 6. CDR3 residues: CASRGQGALGQPQHF. CDR3 nucleotide sequence: TGTGCCAGCAGGGGACAGGGGGCGCTGGGTCAGCCCCAGCATTTT.

The gene calls are TRBV24-1 and TRBJ2-6; no definite D call. Trimming removed 3 bases from V and 6 bases from J, with 17 bases in between. This CDR3 contains 17 residues. Germline lookup yields CDR1 KGHDR and CDR2 SFDVKD. The CDR3 DNA follows: TGTGCCACCAGTGATAATTTAGGGATGACTGAGGCCAACGTCCTGACTTTC. The encoded protein is CATSDNLGMTEANVLTF.

This clonotype was seen a handful of times. The rearrangement uses TRBV7-8 and TRBJ2-2; the D gene is possibly TRBD2 (5 bases). CDR3 length equals 16 residues. The germline gives CDR1 SGHVS, CDR2 FQNEAQ. V was trimmed by 8 bases and J by 3 bases, leaving 19 bases between them. CDR3 in DNA: TGTGCCAGCGATCCCTCGAGGGTGGGTTACACCGGGGAGCTGTTTTTT. It translates to CASDPSRVGYTGELFF.

This clonotype was observed at least ten times. The CDR3 protein is CASSLSLGGQFF. The CDR3 DNA reads as TGTGCCAGCAGCCTAAGCCTTGGTGGGCAGTTCTTC. The chain carries TRBV5-6 and TRBJ2-1; D gene ambiguous. CDR3 length: 12 residues. Germline-derived CDR1 and CDR2 are SGHDT and YYEEEE. Deletions cut 4 bases from V and 12 bases from J, with 14 bases between.

This clonotype appeared once. V usage is TRBV3-1 and J usage is TRBJ2-3; 12 bases match TRBD1. Trimming removed 1 base from V and 6 bases from J; junction bases left unmatched: 8. The CDR3 spans 17 residues. From germline, CDR1 is LGHDT and CDR2 YNNKEL (reference sequence). The CDR3 loop reads CASSQGPGQGAADTQYF. DNA for the CDR3: TGTGCCAGCAGCCAAGGCCCGGGACAGGGGGCGGCGGATACGCAGTATTTT.

This clonotype came up many times. V usage is TRBV12-5 and J usage is TRBJ2-2; D remains ambiguous. This CDR3 has 14 amino acids. Germline CDR1 LGHNT, CDR2 FRNRAP. With 4 bases removed from V and 5 bases from J, the gap between germline ends came to 11 bases. The CDR3 sequence: CASGSNSATGELFF. The DNA of the CDR3 is TGTGCTAGTGGTTCGAATTCCGCGACCGGGGAGCTGTTTTTT.

This clonotype was seen ten or more times. This sequence joins TRBV28 and TRBJ1-1; 12 positions agree with TRBD1. CDR1 MDHEN and CDR2 SYDVKM come from the germline V gene. Germline trimming cut 6 bases from V and 0 bases from J; bases unmatched to any gene: 20. This CDR3 has 21 residues. The CDR3 bases are TGTGCCAGCAGCCCCCTACTCCTCCGGGACAGGGGGCCCTGGATGAACACTGAAGCTTTCTTT. Translating gives CASSPLLLRDRGPWMNTEAFF.

The table lists this clonotype with many counts. The chain carries TRBV2 and TRBJ1-5, with D perhaps matching TRBD1 (5 bases). Germline V lookup: CDR1 SNHLY, CDR2 FYNNEI. V lost 6 bases to trimming and J lost 0 bases, with 6 bases between them. The CDR3 sequence is 13 residues long. CDR3 residues: CASRQDSNQPQHF. The CDR3 DNA follows: TGTGCCAGCAGACAGGATAGCAATCAGCCCCAGCATTTT.

The J gene is TRBJ1-5, the V gene TRBV6-1, with D perhaps TRBD1 (5 bases). The CDR3 loop spans 16 amino acids. Trimming took 7 bases from V and 4 from J, leaving 20 bases between them. The germline V gene has CDR1 MNHNS and CDR2 SASEGT. As DNA, the CDR3 is TGTGCCAGCACATATATATCCGGGGGTGGGAATCAGCCCCAGCATTTT. It specifies CASTYISGGGNQPQHF.

This clonotype was recorded many times. Possible read error: a much larger clone is one base away. The chain combines TRBV2 with TRBJ2-1, with TRBD2 as a possible D gene (6 bases). The germline CDR1 and CDR2 sequences are SNHLY and FYNNEI. This CDR3 is built from 12 residues. The DNA for the CDR3 is TGTGCCAGCAGCCTCGCGGGGAATGAGCAGCTCTTC. Encoded protein: CASSLAGNEQLF.

About this clonotype: Since a much larger clone is just one base distant, this may be a read error. CDR3 nucleotide sequence: TGTGCCAGCACCTTGGGATGGGACGCCTATCAGCCCCAGCATTTT. Its protein is CASTLGWDAYQPQHF. The chain uses TRBV6-2 or TRBV6-3 and TRBJ1-5, with D perhaps TRBD1 (5 bases). Deletions cut 7 bases from V and 5 bases from J, with 18 bases between. The CDR3 extends over 15 amino acids. The germline V gene encodes CDR1 MNHEY and CDR2 SVGEGT.

Notes on this clonotype: Possible read error: a much larger clone is one base away. The conserved closing phenylalanine or tryptophan is absent in this CDR3, likely reflecting a read error. This sequence joins TRBV2 and TRBJ1-2; 7 bases are a match to TRBD1. CDR3 length: 13 amino acids. Unmatched junction bases numbered 8, after V lost 6 bases and J lost 7 bases. Germline loops: CDR1 SNHLY, CDR2 FYNNEI. The CDR3 nucleotides are TGTGCCAGCAGCGAACAGGGGCTGGCTGGCTACACCCTC. This encodes CASSEQGLAGYTL.

The table lists this clonotype with many counts. The rearrangement uses TRBV18 and TRBJ2-1, with 7 positions matching TRBD2. CDR1 KGHSH and CDR2 LQKENI come from the germline V gene. CDR3 length: 12 amino acids. The J segment lost 10 bases and the V segment lost 5 bases, leaving 5 bases of the junction unmatched. In nucleotides, the CDR3 is TGTGCCAGCTCATCTCCGGGACTAGAGCAGTTCTTC. Protein sequence: CASSSPGLEQFF.

This clonotype occurred a few times. The chain recombines TRBV27 with TRBJ2-2; TRBD1 is a possible D gene (6 bases). Trimming left V 6 bases short and J 7 bases short, with 15 bases between. This CDR3 has 14 amino acids. Per germline, CDR1 MNHEY and CDR2 SMNVEV (reference sequence). CDR3 region: CASSGLLGGGELFF. In DNA form, the CDR3 reads TGTGCCAGCAGCGGACTGCTAGGGGGCGGGGAGCTGTTTTTT.